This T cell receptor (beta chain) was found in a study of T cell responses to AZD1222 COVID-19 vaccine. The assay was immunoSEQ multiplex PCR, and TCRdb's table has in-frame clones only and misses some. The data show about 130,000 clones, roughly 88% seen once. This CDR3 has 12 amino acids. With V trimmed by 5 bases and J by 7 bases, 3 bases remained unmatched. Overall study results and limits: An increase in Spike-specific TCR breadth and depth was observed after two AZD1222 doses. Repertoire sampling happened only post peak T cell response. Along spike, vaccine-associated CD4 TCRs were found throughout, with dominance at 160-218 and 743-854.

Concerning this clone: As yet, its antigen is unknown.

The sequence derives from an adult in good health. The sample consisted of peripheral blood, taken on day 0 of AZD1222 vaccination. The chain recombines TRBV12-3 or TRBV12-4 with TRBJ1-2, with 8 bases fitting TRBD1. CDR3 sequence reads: CASSTTGGGYTF. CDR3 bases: TGTGCCAGCAGTACTACAGGGGGTGGCTACACCTTC.